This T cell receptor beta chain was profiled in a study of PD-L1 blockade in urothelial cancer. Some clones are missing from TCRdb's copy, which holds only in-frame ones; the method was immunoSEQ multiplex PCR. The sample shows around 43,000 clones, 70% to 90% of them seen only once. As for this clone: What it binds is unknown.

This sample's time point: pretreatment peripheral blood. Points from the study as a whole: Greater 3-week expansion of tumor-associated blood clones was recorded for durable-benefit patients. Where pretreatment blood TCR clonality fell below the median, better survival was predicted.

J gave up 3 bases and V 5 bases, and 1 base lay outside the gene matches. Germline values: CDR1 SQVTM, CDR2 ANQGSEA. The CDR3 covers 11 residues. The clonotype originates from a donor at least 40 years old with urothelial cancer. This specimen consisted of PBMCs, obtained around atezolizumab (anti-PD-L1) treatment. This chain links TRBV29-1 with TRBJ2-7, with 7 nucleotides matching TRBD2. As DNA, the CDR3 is TGCAGCGTTACGGGAGGCTACGAGCAGTACTTC. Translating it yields CSVTGGYEQYF.